Presented here are 8 T cell receptor beta chains from one specimen sequenced in a study of blood T cell repertoires in COVID-19 (dated by TCRdb to 2019 to 2021). The library was produced with the immunoSEQ multiplex PCR assay. The table was pulled from immuneACCESS by TCRdb, which kept in-frame rearrangements only. Such tables lose some clones; where checked, under half of the loss comes from unresolved V genes, and the rest has no known cause. Within this sample are 300,000 to 400,000 clones, with around 90% of them counted one time only. The biggest ten clones account for less than 3% of the sample. The sequencing sample was made of peripheral blood. The receptors were gathered from a woman in her 30s with COVID-19, enrolled during active disease.

CDR3 coding DNA: TGTGCCAGCAGCTTAAACCTACTAGCCCAAGGGAACGAGCAGTACTTC. Protein: CASSLNLLAQGNEQYF. The chain joins TRBV11-2 to TRBJ2-7, with a weak D call TRBD2 (6 bases). CDR3 length: 16 residues. Germline-derived CDR1 and CDR2 are SGHAT and FQNNGV. Trimming took off 2 bases at V and 5 bases at J, with 19 bases between the two ends.

The chain employs TRBV9 and TRBJ1-1; TRBD1 matches 8 bases. The J segment lost 6 bases and the V segment lost 1 base, leaving 2 bases of the junction unmatched. Germline values: CDR1 SGDLS, CDR2 YYNGEE. This CDR3 spans 13 amino acids. This CDR3 reads CASSVKTGAEAFF. The CDR3 DNA sequence: TGTGCCAGCAGCGTAAAGACAGGGGCTGAAGCTTTCTTT.

The chain has TRBV5-5 and TRBJ1-5, with D maybe TRBD1 (6 bases). The CDR3 covers 14 residues. Trimming removed 0 bases at V and 2 bases at J, with 6 bases between. Per the germline V gene, CDR1 is SGHKS and CDR2 is YYEKEE (reference sequence). The CDR3 loop reads CASSLGTGNQPQHF. As DNA, the CDR3 is TGTGCCAGCAGCTTGGGGACAGGCAATCAGCCCCAGCATTTT.

The J gene is TRBJ1-5, the V gene TRBV6-6, with TRBD1 as a possible D gene (5 bases). From germline, CDR1 is MNHNY and CDR2 SVGAGI (reference sequence). CDR3 length: 14 residues. V lost 8 bases, J lost 4 bases, and 15 bases lay in between. Here the CDR3 DNA reads TGTGCCAGCTGCGTCCAGGGAGGAAATCAGCCCCAGCATTTT. It codes for CASCVQGGNQPQHF.

This chain joins TRBV5-1 and TRBJ1-2, with 8 bases that match TRBD1. Unmatched junction bases numbered 8, after V lost 4 bases and J lost 0 bases. The CDR3 loop spans 16 amino acids. Germline V gives CDR1 SGHRS, CDR2 YFSETQ. CDR3 bases: TGCGCCAGCAGCCCGAGCCCGACAGGGGCTAACTATGGCTACACCTTC. As protein: CASSPSPTGANYGYTF.

The chain employs TRBV7-9 and TRBJ2-3, with D perhaps matching TRBD2 (5 bases). Germline V gene data show CDR1 as SEHNR and CDR2 as FQNEAQ (reference sequence). CDR3 size: 13 residues. V gave up 4 bases and J gave up 3 bases, with 8 bases separating them. CDR3 residues: CASSSSTTDTQYF. Here the CDR3 DNA reads TGTGCCAGCAGCTCTAGCACTACAGATACGCAGTATTTT.

The chain carries TRBV24-1 and TRBJ1-2, with TRBD1 identical over 7 bases. Germline-derived CDR1 and CDR2 are KGHDR and SFDVKD. The CDR3 totals 17 residues. After removal of 4 bases from V and 8 bases from J, the junction contained 18 bases not matched to a gene. The CDR3 spells CATSDRTEGGLGWGYTF. The CDR3 region has the DNA TGTGCCACCAGTGACAGGACAGAAGGGGGCCTAGGGTGGGGCTACACCTTC.

This chain connects TRBV19 to TRBJ2-4, with 8 bases that match TRBD2. The CDR3 runs 14 residues. Germline CDR1 is LNHDA and CDR2 is SQIVND (reference sequence). V lost 5 bases, J lost 7 bases, and 7 bases stayed unmatched. The CDR3 sequence: CASSVGLAANIQYF. The CDR3 DNA sequence: TGTGCCAGTAGTGTCGGACTAGCAGCGAACATTCAGTACTTC.